These 32 T cell receptor beta chains were all obtained from the same sample, sequenced in a study of early T cells in non-severe SARS-CoV-2 infection. TCRdb ran MiXCR on the 5' RACE reads and lists one entry per CDR3 protein. Seen here are more than 65,000 distinct CDR3 sequences, about an eighth observed once, and the top ten hold 1.4%. Material for sequencing was whole blood. The source is an adult who was a healthcare worker with PCR-confirmed SARS-CoV-2 infection or an uninfected control (not recorded which).

There are many counts of this clonotype. The chain uses TRBV12-3 or TRBV12-4 and TRBJ1-1; 8 positions match TRBD1. The V gene end was trimmed by 5 bases and the J gene end by 6 bases; junction bases not matched to a gene: 5. This CDR3 spans 13 amino acids. CDR3: CASSDRGGAEAFF. For the CDR3, the DNA is TGTGCCAGCAGTGACAGGGGTGGCGCTGAAGCTTTCTTT.

The chain carries TRBV24-1 and TRBJ1-6; D unclear. Germline CDR1 and CDR2: KGHDR and SFDVKD. Trimming pared 10 bases from V and 1 base from J, leaving 10 bases between. The length of the CDR3 is 14 residues. The CDR3 DNA sequence: TGTGCCACTCCGGGGTTGTCCTATAATTCACCCCTCCACTTT. It translates to CATPGLSYNSPLHF.

This clonotype was picked up many times. This chain connects TRBV4-2 to TRBJ1-1, with TRBD1 as a possible D gene (6 bases). The CDR3 contains 15 residues. Germline CDR1 LGHNA, CDR2 YNFKEQ. With 3 bases removed from V and 2 bases from J, the gap between germline ends came to 13 bases. The CDR3 coding sequence is TGTGCCAGCAGCCAGAGGGCACAGGGAAACACTGAAGCTTTCTTT. Translating gives CASSQRAQGNTEAFF.

This clonotype was counted a few times. The chain carries TRBV5-1 and TRBJ1-4, with 9 bases matching TRBD1. Trimming at V came to 4 bases and at J to 8 bases, leaving 6 bases not matched to a gene. CDR3 length equals 14 residues. Per germline, CDR1 SGHRS and CDR2 YFSETQ. The CDR3: CASSRNRGLEKLFF. For the CDR3, the DNA is TGCGCCAGCAGCCGGAACAGGGGGCTAGAAAAACTGTTTTTT. Variable domain in full (rest from reference TRBV5-1 and TRBJ1-4): KAGVTQTPRYLIKTRGQQVTLSCSPISGHRSVSWYQQTPGQGLQFLFEYFSETQRNKGNFPGRFSGRQFSNSRSEMNVSTLELGDSALYLCASSRNRGLEKLFFGSGTQLSVL.

This sequence joins TRBV6-1 and TRBJ2-1; D not certain. Germline CDR1 and CDR2: MNHNS and SASEGT. This CDR3 is 15 amino acids long. V dropped 1 base and J dropped 7 bases, with 14 bases sitting between them. CDR3 amino acids: CASSEGTYLGNEQFF. The CDR3 bases are TGTGCCAGCAGTGAAGGGACGTATCTGGGAAATGAGCAGTTCTTC.

This clonotype was found many times. The gene calls are TRBV11-2 and TRBJ2-1; 8 bases line up with TRBD2. Germline CDR1 is SGHAT and CDR2 is FQNNGV. Unmatched junction bases numbered 6, after V lost 1 base and J lost 7 bases. The CDR3 runs 15 residues. CDR3 residues: CASSLGAGGNNEQFF. CDR3 DNA sequence: TGTGCCAGCAGCTTAGGCGCGGGGGGCAATAATGAGCAGTTCTTC.

This clonotype was counted only a few times. The J gene is TRBJ2-4, the V gene TRBV9, with D unclear. Germline V gene sequence: CDR1 SGDLS, CDR2 YYNGEE. V was shortened by 0 bases and J by 8 bases, with 12 bases between the two germline ends. CDR3 size: 14 residues. CDR3 nucleotide sequence: TGTGCCAGCAGCGTAGGTGGAGTAACGCACATTCAGTACTTC. Protein product: CASSVGGVTHIQYF.

The J gene is TRBJ1-4, the V gene TRBV7-2; 8 bases map to TRBD1. The CDR3 totals 16 residues. With V trimmed by 1 base and J by 8 bases, 9 bases remained unmatched. Germline CDR1 SGHTA, CDR2 FQGNSA. The CDR3 coding sequence is TGTGCCAGCAGCTTAGGGGGGGGACAGGCGGGAGAAAAACTGTTTTTT. The encoded protein is CASSLGGGQAGEKLFF. The full variable domain, with the rest looked up from reference TRBV7-2 and TRBJ1-4, is GAGVSQSPSNKVTEKGKDVELRCDPISGHTALYWYRQSLGQGLEFLIYFQGNSAPDKSGLPSDRFSAERTGGSVSTLTIQRTQQEDSAVYLCASSLGGGQAGEKLFFGSGTQLSVL.

This clonotype showed up many times. The rearrangement uses TRBV12-5 and TRBJ2-2; possible D gene TRBD2, 6 bases. This CDR3 has 15 amino acids. Germline V CDR1 and CDR2: LGHNT, FRNRAP. Trimming took 2 bases from V and 5 from J, leaving 12 bases between them. This CDR3 is CASGLLPGETGELFF. The CDR3, as DNA: TGTGCTAGTGGTTTGCTCCCGGGAGAGACCGGGGAGCTGTTTTTT.

This clonotype showed up just a few times. The chain couples TRBV4-3 to TRBJ2-2; D assignment may be TRBD1 or TRBD2 (5 bases each). In germline, CDR1 is LGHNA, CDR2 YSLEER. The CDR3 is made up of 16 amino acids. Deletions cut 1 base from V and 0 bases from J, with 9 bases between. CDR3 nucleotides: TGCGCCAGCAGCCAAGCCCCGGGACCGAACACCGGGGAGCTGTTTTTT. Translating it yields CASSQAPGPNTGELFF.

This rearrangement joins TRBV7-2 to TRBJ1-3, with D maybe TRBD1 (5 bases). The CDR3 is 13 residues long. The germline CDR1 and CDR2 sequences are SGHTA and FQGNSA. V lost 5 bases and J lost 4, with 9 bases in between. The CDR3, as DNA: TGTGCCAGCAGCCCGGGGGGAGGAAACACCATATATTTT. Amino acids: CASSPGGGNTIYF.

This clonotype appeared many times. V is TRBV11-2 and J is TRBJ1-5; D remains ambiguous. V lost 3 bases, J lost 0 bases, and 9 bases lay in between. CDR1 is SGHAT, CDR2 FQNNGV, per germline. The CDR3 runs 15 residues. In DNA form, the CDR3 reads TGTGCCAGCAGCTTGGGTCGGTTTAGCAATCAGCCCCAGCATTTT. Translating gives CASSLGRFSNQPQHF.

This clonotype was detected many times. V and J are TRBV7-9 and TRBJ2-3, with D perhaps assigned TRBD1 or TRBD2 (5 bases each). Trimming removed 1 base at V and 2 bases at J, with 16 bases between. CDR3 length equals 17 residues. Germline V lookup: CDR1 SEHNR, CDR2 FQNEAQ (reference sequence). The CDR3 protein is CASSLDGSWGDTDTQYF. Written as DNA, the CDR3 is TGTGCCAGCAGCTTAGATGGGAGCTGGGGCGACACAGATACGCAGTATTTT.

This clonotype was recorded many times. V and J are TRBV12-3 or TRBV12-4 and TRBJ1-2; no reliable D call. The CDR3 is 12 residues long. V was pared by 2 bases and J by 4 bases, with 5 bases between. The CDR3 coding sequence is TGTGCCAGCAGTTTACCCGGCTATGGCTACACCTTC. As protein: CASSLPGYGYTF.

The table lists this clonotype with a count of one. This rearrangement joins TRBV20-1 to TRBJ1-4; unclear D gene. The CDR3 spans 13 residues. CDR1 DFQATT and CDR2 SNEGSKA come from the germline V gene (reference sequence). V was cut by 2 bases and J by 6 bases, with 10 bases left in between. The CDR3 nucleotides are TGCAGTGCTAGAAGGGCGGCAGATGAAAAACTGTTTTTT. It is translated as CSARRAADEKLFF.

This clonotype has a count of ten or more. The J gene is TRBJ2-3, the V gene TRBV10-3, with 10 bases aligning to TRBD2. The CDR3 is 19 amino acids. With 0 bases clipped from V and 1 base from J, the junction kept 10 bases outside the gene matches. Germline V lookup: CDR1 ENHRY, CDR2 SYGVKD. Here the CDR3 DNA reads TGTGCCATCAGTGAGTCTAGCGGGGGGTCCCGCCTAGGCACAGATACGCAGTATTTT. Protein: CAISESSGGSRLGTDTQYF.

This clonotype was detected only a few times. The rearrangement uses TRBV11-2 and TRBJ2-1; either TRBD1 or TRBD2 may fit D (6 bases each). Trimming took off 1 base at V and 15 bases at J, with 16 bases between the two ends. From germline, CDR1 is SGHAT and CDR2 FQNNGV. The CDR3 is 13 amino acids. CDR3 nucleotides: TGTGCCAGCAGCTTAGGGGGGGCCGGACTGGGGTTCTTC. Amino acid sequence: CASSLGGAGLGFF.

This clonotype was observed a handful of times. This rearrangement joins TRBV18 to TRBJ1-3; the D is unclear. Germline CDR1 and CDR2: KGHSH and LQKENI. The CDR3 contains 14 residues. V lost 2 bases to trimming and J lost 2 bases, with 7 bases between them. CDR3 nucleotide sequence: TGTGCCAGCTCACCAGAGGTCCCTGGAAACACCATATATTTT. Amino acids: CASSPEVPGNTIYF.

This clonotype was observed many times. The chain has TRBV12-3 or TRBV12-4 and TRBJ1-1, with D maybe TRBD1 (5 bases). Trimming stripped 7 bases from V and 3 bases from J, with 9 bases between. There are 12 residues in the CDR3. This chain's CDR3 is CASKDSYTEAFF. Here the CDR3 DNA reads TGTGCCAGCAAAGACAGTTACACTGAAGCTTTCTTT.

As concerns this clonotype: This may come from a read error, since a much larger clone is one base off. The CDR3 does not close with the conserved phenylalanine or tryptophan, likely indicating a read error. The chain combines TRBV5-1 with TRBJ1-1, with 12 nucleotides matching TRBD1. V lost 2 bases to trimming and J lost 2 bases; unmatched junction nucleotides: 4. This CDR3 comprises 16 residues. Germline CDR1 reads SGHRS; CDR2 reads YFSETQ. The CDR3 protein is CASSFGDRGPNTEAFL. For the CDR3, the DNA is TGCGCCAGCAGCTTTGGGGACAGGGGGCCAAACACTGAAGCTTTCCTT.

This clonotype was observed a handful of times. The V call is TRBV11-2, the J call TRBJ2-7; 9 nucleotides agree with TRBD1. Germline assignment: CDR1 SGHAT and CDR2 FQNNGV. The J segment lost 4 bases and the V segment lost 3 bases, leaving 13 bases of the junction unmatched. This CDR3 is 17 amino acids long. This chain's CDR3 is CASSFSLSGTGRYEQYF. DNA of the CDR3: TGTGCCAGCAGCTTCTCCCTCTCCGGGACAGGGAGATACGAGCAGTACTTC.

This clonotype has ten or more counts. This rearrangement joins TRBV6-1 to TRBJ2-4; D is uncertain. Germline-derived CDR1 and CDR2 are MNHNS and SASEGT. Deletions cut 6 bases from V and 5 bases from J, with 5 bases between. This CDR3 region has 11 residues. For the CDR3, the DNA is TGTGCCAGCAGCGATCAAAACATTCAGTACTTC. Translating gives CASSDQNIQYF.

This clonotype was counted ten times or more. This rearrangement joins TRBV5-6 to TRBJ2-2, with 7 bases lining up with TRBD2. This CDR3 is 15 amino acids long. Germline V gene lookup returns CDR1 SGHDT and CDR2 YYEEEE. The V segment lost 4 bases and the J segment 4 bases; nucleotides outside the gene matches: 7. The CDR3 spells CASSLPGGGTGELFF. For the CDR3, the DNA is TGTGCCAGCAGCCTCCCGGGGGGAGGCACCGGGGAGCTGTTTTTT. The whole variable domain, filled in from reference TRBV5-6 and TRBJ2-2, reads DAGVTQSPTHLIKTRGQQVTLRCSPKSGHDTVSWYQQALGQGPQFIFQYYEEEERQRGNFPDRFSGHQFPNYSSELNVNALLLGDSALYLCASSLPGGGTGELFFGEGSRLTVL.

The rearrangement joins TRBV7-2 to TRBJ2-3, with 7 bases identical to TRBD1. The CDR3 runs 15 residues. The junction had 8 bases not matched to a gene; V was cut back by 5 bases and J by 3 bases. Germline V gives CDR1 SGHTA, CDR2 FQGNSA. The CDR3 sequence: CASSNEQGRTDTQYF. The CDR3 coding sequence is TGTGCCAGCAGCAACGAACAGGGGCGGACAGATACGCAGTATTTT.

This clonotype has at least ten counts. The genes are TRBV5-4 and TRBJ2-1; 10 nucleotides agree with TRBD1. Trimming took 4 bases from V and 9 from J; bases not matched to a gene: 7. Germline values: CDR1 SGHNT, CDR2 YYREEE (reference sequence). There are 14 residues in the CDR3. CDR3 region: CASSPRTGGIEQFF. The CDR3 DNA reads as TGTGCCAGCAGCCCTAGGACAGGGGGTATTGAGCAGTTCTTC.

CDR3 region: CSAGDSRNIQYF. The CDR3 coding sequence is TGCAGCGCTGGGGACAGTCGGAACATTCAGTACTTC. The chain joins TRBV29-1 to TRBJ2-4; 7 positions agree with TRBD1. V lost 7 bases and J lost 7; bases outside the gene matches: 7. Germline loops: CDR1 SQVTM, CDR2 ANQGSEA. The CDR3 is 12 residues long. The whole variable domain, filled in from reference TRBV29-1 and TRBJ2-4, reads SAVISQKPSRDICQRGTSLTIQCQVDSQVTMMFWYRQQPGQSLTLIATANQGSEATYESGFVIDKFPISRPNLTFSTLTVSNMSPEDSSIYLCSAGDSRNIQYFGAGTRLSVL.

This clonotype has a handful of counts. The chain recombines TRBV6-5 with TRBJ1-4; no clear D. The length of the CDR3 is 15 residues. CDR1 is MNHEY and CDR2 is SVGAGI in the germline V gene. V lost 0 bases to trimming and J lost 4 bases, with 9 bases between them. Here the CDR3 DNA reads TGTGCCAGCAGTTACTCGGGCAGTTATAATGAAAAACTGTTTTTT. This codes for CASSYSGSYNEKLFF.

The CDR3 loop is CSASRGDYNEQFF. As DNA, the CDR3 is TGCAGTGCTAGCAGGGGAGATTACAATGAGCAGTTCTTC. The chain is built from TRBV20-1 and TRBJ2-1, with a weak D call TRBD1 (6 bases). V was pared by 3 bases and J by 4 bases, with 10 bases between. Looked up from germline, CDR1 is DFQATT and CDR2 is SNEGSKA (reference sequence). This CDR3 region has 13 residues.

V and J are TRBV20-1 and TRBJ2-1; D gene ambiguous. This CDR3 spans 15 amino acids. The ends were cut back, 0 bases at V and 3 bases at J, with 12 bases in the middle. Germline V lookup: CDR1 DFQATT, CDR2 SNEGSKA (reference sequence). The CDR3 reads CSARDSQLFYNEQFF. The CDR3 bases are TGCAGTGCTAGAGATAGCCAGCTGTTCTACAATGAGCAGTTCTTC.

Many counts were recorded for this clonotype. The chain is built from TRBV19 and TRBJ2-3; D assignment may be TRBD1 or TRBD2 (5 bases each). CDR1 is LNHDA and CDR2 is SQIVND in the germline V gene (reference sequence). Deletions cut 2 bases from V and 2 bases from J, with 8 bases between. CDR3 length: 14 amino acids. The CDR3 sequence is CASSIRGATDTQYF. The CDR3 DNA reads TGTGCCAGTAGTATAAGAGGGGCCACAGATACGCAGTATTTT.

This clonotype was detected a few times. The chain joins TRBV20-1 to TRBJ1-2; no clear D gene. Germline assignment: CDR1 DFQATT and CDR2 SNEGSKA (reference sequence). This CDR3 spans 15 amino acids. V shed 1 base and J shed 7 bases, with 19 bases lying between them. In DNA form, the CDR3 reads TGCAGTGCTAGAGCTCAGGCAGGAAAACGGCCTGGCTACACCTTC. Protein sequence: CSARAQAGKRPGYTF.

This clonotype was seen more than once but under ten times. This rearrangement joins TRBV7-8 to TRBJ1-6; 7 bases align to TRBD1. This CDR3 has 19 residues. The germline CDR1 and CDR2 sequences are SGHVS and FQNEAQ. Trimming cost V 0 bases and J 0 bases; bases outside gene matches: 8. The chain's CDR3 is CASSLARQGSGSYNSPLHF. The CDR3 DNA reads as TGTGCCAGCAGCTTAGCCCGACAGGGATCAGGCTCCTATAATTCACCCCTCCACTTT.